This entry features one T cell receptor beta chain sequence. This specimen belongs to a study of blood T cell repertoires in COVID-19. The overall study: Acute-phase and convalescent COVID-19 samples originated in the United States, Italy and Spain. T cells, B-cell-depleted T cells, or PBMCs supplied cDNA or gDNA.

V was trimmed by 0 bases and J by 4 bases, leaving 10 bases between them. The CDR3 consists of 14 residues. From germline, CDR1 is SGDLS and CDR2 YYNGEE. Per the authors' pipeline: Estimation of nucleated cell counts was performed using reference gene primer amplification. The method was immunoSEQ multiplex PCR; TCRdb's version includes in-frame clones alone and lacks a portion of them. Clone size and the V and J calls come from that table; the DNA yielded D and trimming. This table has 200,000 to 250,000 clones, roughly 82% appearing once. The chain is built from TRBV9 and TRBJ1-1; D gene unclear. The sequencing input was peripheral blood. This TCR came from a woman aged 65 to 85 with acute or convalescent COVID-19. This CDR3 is CASSVASEGTEAFF. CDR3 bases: TGTGCCAGCAGCGTAGCCTCGGAGGGCACTGAAGCTTTCTTT.